Below, 17 T cell receptor beta chains from the same sample are listed, as sequenced in a study of blood T cell repertoires in COVID-19. Libraries were prepared by immunoSEQ multiplex PCR; TCRdb keeps only in-frame clonotypes and omits some of them. This table holds 270,000 or so clones, about 85% found once. Sequencing was performed on PBMCs or T cells enriched from blood (not recorded which). These receptors were collected from a woman aged 50 to 65 who had been exposed to COVID-19.

V gene TRBV7-2 combines with J gene TRBJ1-2; possibly TRBD1 for D (5 bases). CDR1 and CDR2 (germline): SGHTA, FQGNSA. The CDR3 runs to 16 residues. V lost 1 base and J 6 bases, leaving 18 bases between the germline ends. The CDR3 DNA sequence: TGTGCCAGCAGCTTAGGCGGGGCCCGAGCGAGGGATGGCTACACCTTC. Amino acids: CASSLGGARARDGYTF.

The chain recombines TRBV10-2 with TRBJ1-1; D remains ambiguous. In germline, CDR1 is WSHSY, CDR2 SAAADI. The length of the CDR3 is 13 residues. Trimming shortened V by 5 bases and J by 1 base, and 8 bases separated the two germline ends. The CDR3 loop reads CASSLTSNTEAFF. As DNA, the CDR3 is TGCGCCAGCAGTTTGACATCGAACACTGAAGCTTTCTTT.

The J gene is TRBJ1-1, the V gene TRBV28, with D perhaps TRBD1 (5 bases). CDR1 is MDHEN, CDR2 SYDVKM, per germline. Between the trimmed V and J ends, which lost 3 bases and 4 bases, there was a span of 18 bases. The CDR3 is 16 amino acids. CDR3 DNA sequence: TGTGCCAGCAGTTTCTCTGGGACTTCGAAGAGCACTGAAGCTTTCTTT. It yields the protein CASSFSGTSKSTEAFF.

The rearrangement links TRBV29-1 to TRBJ1-1; 11 bases align to TRBD1. The V gene's germline CDR1 is SQVTM and CDR2 ANQGSEA. V dropped 5 bases and J dropped 5; count of bases not matched to a gene: 13. This CDR3 has 16 amino acids. Here the CDR3 DNA reads TGCAGCGTTTGGGACAGGGGGTCTTATAAGGATACTGAAGCTTTCTTT. Its protein product is CSVWDRGSYKDTEAFF.

This chain uses TRBV27 with TRBJ2-1, with 9 bases fitting TRBD1. Germline V gene data show CDR1 as MNHEY and CDR2 as SMNVEV (reference sequence). With 4 bases clipped from V and 0 bases from J, the junction kept 13 bases outside the gene matches. The CDR3 is made up of 19 amino acids. Here the CDR3 DNA reads TGTGCCAGCAGTTCCCCTCGGACAGGGGTCCTAAGCTCCTACAATGAGCAGTTCTTC. Its protein is CASSSPRTGVLSSYNEQFF.

This chain joins TRBV19 and TRBJ2-7; 9 nucleotides line up with TRBD1. Germline V gene lookup returns CDR1 LNHDA and CDR2 SQIVND (reference sequence). The CDR3 contains 15 residues. V dropped 6 bases and J dropped 4; count of bases not matched to a gene: 10. CDR3: CASSSPTGGKYEQYF. CDR3 bases: TGTGCCAGTAGCTCCCCGACAGGGGGGAAGTACGAGCAGTACTTC.

The rearrangement links TRBV19 to TRBJ1-3, with D hard to call. Deletions cut 3 bases from V and 0 bases from J, with 18 bases between. CDR3 size: 18 residues. The germline V gene encodes CDR1 LNHDA and CDR2 SQIVND (reference sequence). The CDR3 loop reads CASSIRGTWLSSGNTIYF. The DNA for the CDR3 is TGTGCCAGTAGTATTCGGGGAACTTGGCTATCCTCTGGAAACACCATATATTTT.

J is TRBJ2-1 and V is TRBV5-1; 8 nucleotides match TRBD1. CDR1 is SGHRS, CDR2 YFSETQ, per germline. The V and J ends lost 4 bases and 4 bases, in that order; junction bases with no gene match: 10. CDR3 length: 16 residues. CDR3 protein: CASSMGGGTGYNEQFF. CDR3 DNA: TGCGCCAGCAGCATGGGGGGCGGGACAGGATACAATGAGCAGTTCTTC.

This chain joins TRBV3-1 (or the pseudogene TRBV3-2) and TRBJ1-2; D remains unclear. This CDR3 has 13 amino acids. V lost 8 bases and J 2 bases, leaving 12 bases between the germline ends. Germline V gene lookup returns CDR1 LGHDT and CDR2 YNNKEL (reference sequence). CDR3 loop: CASSGRGNYGYTF. The DNA for the CDR3 is TGTGCCAGCTCCGGAAGAGGGAACTATGGCTACACCTTC.

V usage is TRBV3-1 (or the pseudogene TRBV3-2) and J usage is TRBJ1-2; TRBD1 matches at 7 bases. Per germline, CDR1 LGHDT and CDR2 YNNKEL (reference sequence). J was trimmed by 4 bases and V by 4 bases; bases with no gene match: 6. This CDR3 has 14 residues. The CDR3 loop is CASSLTGSGYGYTF. As DNA, the CDR3 is TGTGCCAGCAGCCTGACAGGGTCCGGCTATGGCTACACCTTC.

This clone was found a few times. The gene calls are TRBV29-1 and TRBJ2-1; D unresolved. Trimming stripped 4 bases from V and 5 bases from J, with 9 bases between. The length of the CDR3 is 12 residues. Germline V gene lookup returns CDR1 SQVTM and CDR2 ANQGSEA. The CDR3 region is CSVAHRHNEQFF. For the CDR3, the DNA is TGCAGCGTTGCGCACAGACACAATGAGCAGTTCTTC.

A few counts support this clone. This chain links TRBV11-2 with TRBJ1-3; D is uncertain. V was pared by 1 base and J by 2 bases, with 9 bases between. The germline CDR1 and CDR2 sequences are SGHAT and FQNNGV. The length of the CDR3 is 15 residues. Here the CDR3 DNA reads TGTGCCAGCAGCTTAGCCGGGAGGGCTGGAAACACCATATATTTT. It translates to CASSLAGRAGNTIYF.

The sample holds one count of this clone. This sequence joins TRBV19 and TRBJ1-5; 8 positions match TRBD1. V was clipped by 4 bases and J by 7 bases; unmatched bases: 6. Per germline, CDR1 LNHDA and CDR2 SQIVND (reference sequence). The CDR3 spans 14 residues. CDR3 sequence (DNA): TGTGCCAGTAGTAAGACAGGGGAGTACCAGCCCCAGCATTTT. It is translated as CASSKTGEYQPQHF.

The chain uses TRBV4-3 and TRBJ1-3; maybe TRBD1 (5 bases). Germline values: CDR1 LGHNA, CDR2 YSLEER. This CDR3 has 16 amino acids. Between the trimmed V and J ends, which lost 0 bases and 4 bases, there was a span of 13 bases. The CDR3 sequence: CASSQDHGTGGNTIYF. CDR3 DNA sequence: TGCGCCAGCAGCCAAGATCATGGAACAGGAGGAAACACCATATATTTT.

This chain joins TRBV5-1 and TRBJ1-3, with 7 bases identical to TRBD1. This CDR3 comprises 15 residues. The V and J ends lost 0 bases and 5 bases, in that order; junction bases with no gene match: 5. Germline CDR1 and CDR2: SGHRS and YFSETQ. The CDR3 DNA reads as TGCGCCAGCAGCTTGGAAGGGGGCAGAAGAAACACCATATATTTT. Translation: CASSLEGGRRNTIYF.

The J gene is TRBJ2-1, the V gene TRBV11-2; 7 bases fit TRBD1. With V trimmed by 6 bases and J by 9 bases, 5 bases remained unmatched. Germline V gene lookup returns CDR1 SGHAT and CDR2 FQNNGV. CDR3 length equals 12 residues. The CDR3 protein is CASRNRGGEQFF. CDR3 coding DNA: TGTGCCAGCAGAAACAGGGGCGGTGAGCAGTTCTTC.

This clone occurred once. This sequence joins TRBV7-9 and TRBJ2-7, with 11 bases that match TRBD1. CDR1 and CDR2 from the germline V gene are SEHNR and FQNEAQ (reference sequence). The CDR3 is 15 amino acids. With 3 bases clipped from V and 2 bases from J, the junction kept 3 bases outside the gene matches. This CDR3 is CASSLGQGVPYEQYF. CDR3 nucleotide sequence: TGTGCCAGCAGCTTGGGACAGGGGGTTCCCTACGAGCAGTACTTC.